This TCR beta chain originates from a study of regulatory T cells in long-lasting Graves disease. Findings and caveats of the study: TRBV28, TRBJ1-2 and TRBJ2-5 were favored in persistent disease.

To make TCR beta libraries, researchers used iRepertoire HTBI primers and Arm-PCR of CDR3 regions. Each CDR3 protein gets one entry after TCRdb re-called the multiplex PCR reads with MiXCR. The table lists 350,000 to 500,000 distinct CDR3 sequences, 12% to 15% of them singletons. Regarding time point: newly diagnosed GD, antithyroid drugs for less than 3 months. There was RNA extracted from PBMCs, and the TCR library was made from it. Patients were enrolled at an endocrinology department in Xi'an, China. With regard to this clonotype: Its target is unknown.

This CDR3 spans 17 amino acids. In germline, CDR1 is LNHDA, CDR2 SQIVND (reference sequence). The V gene lost 1 base and the J gene lost 2 bases, with 17 bases spanning the gap. These data were also reused for a study on T cells in Graves' hyperthyroidism and ophthalmopathy. From that study: In patients aged 18 to 65, hyperthyroidism was newly diagnosed, with duration under 2 months. Appearing also in blood were most of the thyroid clonotypes expanded above 0.001.

The gene calls are TRBV19 and TRBJ2-5; D possibly corresponds to TRBD2 (5 bases). The TCR originated in a woman aged 50 to 60 with Graves disease. Source: peripheral blood mononuclear cells (PBMCs), taken at new diagnosis, from a patient treated with antithyroid drugs. CDR3 protein: CASSIGGPMTNQETQYF. The CDR3 nucleotides read TGTGCCAGTAGTATAGGAGGTCCGATGACTAATCAAGAGACCCAGTACTTC.